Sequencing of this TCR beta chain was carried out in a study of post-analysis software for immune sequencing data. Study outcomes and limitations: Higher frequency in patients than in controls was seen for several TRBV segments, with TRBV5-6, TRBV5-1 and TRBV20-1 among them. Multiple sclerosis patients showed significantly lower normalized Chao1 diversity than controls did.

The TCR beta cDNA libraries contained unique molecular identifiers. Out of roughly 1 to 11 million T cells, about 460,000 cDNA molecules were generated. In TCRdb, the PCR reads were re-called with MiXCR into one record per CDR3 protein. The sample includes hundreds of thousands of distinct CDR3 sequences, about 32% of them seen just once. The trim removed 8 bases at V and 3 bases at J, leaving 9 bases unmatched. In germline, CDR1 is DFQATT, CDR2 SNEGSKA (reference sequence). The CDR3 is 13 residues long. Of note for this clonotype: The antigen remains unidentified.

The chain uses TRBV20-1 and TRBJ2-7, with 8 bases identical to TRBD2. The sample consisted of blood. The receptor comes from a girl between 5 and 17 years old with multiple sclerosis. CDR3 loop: CSPYSGTNYEQYF. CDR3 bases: TGCAGTCCATATAGCGGGACTAACTACGAGCAGTACTTC.